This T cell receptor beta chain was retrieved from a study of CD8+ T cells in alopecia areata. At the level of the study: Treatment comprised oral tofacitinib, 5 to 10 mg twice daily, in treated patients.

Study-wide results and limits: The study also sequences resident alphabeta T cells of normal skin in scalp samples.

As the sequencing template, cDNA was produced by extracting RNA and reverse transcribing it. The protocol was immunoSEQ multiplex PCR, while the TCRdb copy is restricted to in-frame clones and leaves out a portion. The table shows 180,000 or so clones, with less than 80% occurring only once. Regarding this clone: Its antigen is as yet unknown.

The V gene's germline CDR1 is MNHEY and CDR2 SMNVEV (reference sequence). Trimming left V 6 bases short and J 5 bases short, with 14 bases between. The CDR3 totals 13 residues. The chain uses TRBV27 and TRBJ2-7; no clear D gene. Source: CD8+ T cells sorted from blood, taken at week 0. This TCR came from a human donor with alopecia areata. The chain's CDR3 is CASSSTHRDEQYF. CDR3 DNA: TGTGCCAGCAGCTCCACCCATCGGGACGAGCAGTACTTC.